This T cell receptor (beta chain) is from a study of response to subunit inactivated influenza vaccine. CDR3 length equals 17 residues. The V gene lost 0 bases and the J gene lost 0 bases, with 16 bases spanning the gap. Per the germline V gene, CDR1 is SGHRS and CDR2 is YFSETQ. TCRdb passed the RT-PCR reads through MiXCR, listing each CDR3 protein once. The sample lists under 550,000 distinct CDR3 sequences, roughly 7.9% occurring once. V usage is TRBV5-1 and J usage is TRBJ2-7; D might be TRBD2 (6 bases). The starting material was PBMCs from blood, obtained around 2 years after vaccination. This TCR was recovered from a man aged 45 to 75 who received an inactivated influenza vaccine. The DNA for the CDR3 is TGCGCCAGCAGCTTGGTTAGAGGAGGGACCCTCTCCTACGAGCAGTACTTC. This translates into CASSLVRGGTLSYEQYF.